This T cell receptor beta chain was sequenced in a study of cytomegalovirus exposure and HLA in healthy donors. In regard to this clone: Its antigen is unknown.

The PCR used 60 Vbeta and 13 Jbeta primers. Using immunoSEQ multiplex PCR, the repertoire was profiled, and TCRdb retains in-frame clones only, with some absent. The sample gives approximately 170,000 clones, roughly 80% of which show up once; 1.9% is in the top ten. Germline CDR1 reads SGHNT; CDR2 reads YYREEE (reference sequence). This CDR3 has 15 residues. After removal of 4 bases from V and 4 bases from J, the junction contained 6 bases not matched to a gene. Points from the study as a whole: CMV serostatus stood as the only immune exposure information on hand. In most subjects, TCR beta sequences reportedly gave accurate predictions of HLA-A and HLA-B alleles. In a later analysis, productive TCRs from donors in an Asian-associated ancestry cluster reportedly carried fewer N-insertions than the cohort mean.

This TCR derives from a human donor in good health. Input material: PBMCs. The chain uses TRBV5-4 and TRBJ2-1; 9 bases are a match to TRBD1. Here the CDR3 reads CASSGGQGMYNEQFF. CDR3 DNA: TGTGCCAGCAGCGGCGGACAGGGGATGTACAATGAGCAGTTCTTC. The full variable domain, completed using reference TRBV5-4 and TRBJ2-1, is ETGVTQSPTHLIKTRGQQVTLRCSSQSGHNTVSWYQQALGQGPQFIFQYYREEENGRGNFPPRFSGLQFPNYSSELNVNALELDDSALYLCASSGGQGMYNEQFFGPGTRLTVL.